The 21 T cell receptor beta chains below all came from one sample that was sequenced in a study of glioma-infiltrating T cells after dendritic cell vaccination. Data came from immunoSEQ multiplex PCR; TCRdb stores just in-frame clones and leaves some out. Seen here are 35,000 to 40,000 clones, approximately 84% observed once, and the top ten hold approximately 8.4%. Sequencing was performed on blood, taken before dendritic cell vaccination. These TCRs come from a human donor with glioblastoma.

The chain joins TRBV6-6 to TRBJ2-2; 9 bases align to TRBD1. Germline V gives CDR1 MNHNY, CDR2 SVGAGI (reference sequence). The CDR3 is 15 residues long. Trimming cost V 5 bases and J 5 bases; bases outside gene matches: 6. The CDR3 region is CASSTGTGWTGELFF. The CDR3 DNA sequence: TGTGCCAGCAGTACCGGGACAGGGTGGACCGGGGAGCTGTTTTTT.

This rearrangement joins TRBV27 to TRBJ1-1, with D uncertain. This CDR3 region has 14 residues. In germline, CDR1 is MNHEY, CDR2 SMNVEV (reference sequence). V was shortened by 6 bases and J by 1 base, with 12 bases between the two germline ends. CDR3 region: CASRPGMGNTEAFF. DNA of the CDR3: TGTGCCAGCAGACCGGGGATGGGGAACACTGAAGCTTTCTTT.

This clone occurred once. The chain has TRBV29-1 and TRBJ2-1; 8 bases line up with TRBD2. Germline V gene data show CDR1 as SQVTM and CDR2 as ANQGSEA. CDR3 length: 14 amino acids. V dropped 6 bases and J dropped 6; count of bases not matched to a gene: 10. The CDR3 bases are TGCAGCGTACTACGGGGGGGCCCCGCCAATGAGCAGTTCTTC. Encoded protein: CSVLRGGPANEQFF.

The genes are TRBV5-4 and TRBJ2-5; TRBD2 matches at 7 bases. V gave up 3 bases and J gave up 2 bases; unmatched junction bases: 4. From germline, CDR1 is SGHNT and CDR2 YYREEE (reference sequence). This CDR3 is 14 amino acids long. CDR3 nucleotide sequence: TGTGCCAGCAGCTGGGGGGGGGTTCAAGAGACCCAGTACTTC. Its translation: CASSWGGVQETQYF. The entire variable domain, with the rest obtained from reference TRBV5-4 and TRBJ2-5, is as follows: ETGVTQSPTHLIKTRGQQVTLRCSSQSGHNTVSWYQQALGQGPQFIFQYYREEENGRGNFPPRFSGLQFPNYSSELNVNALELDDSALYLCASSWGGVQETQYFGPGTRLLVL.

The V gene is TRBV27, the J gene TRBJ2-7, with 9 bases matching TRBD1. CDR3 length equals 15 residues. The junction had 11 bases not matched to a gene; V was cut back by 8 bases and J by 3 bases. From germline, CDR1 is MNHEY and CDR2 SMNVEV (reference sequence). The CDR3 region is CASRIQGANIYEQYF. The DNA for the CDR3 is TGTGCCAGCCGGATACAGGGGGCGAACATCTACGAGCAGTACTTC.

The J gene is TRBJ1-1, the V gene TRBV7-3, with D possibly being TRBD1 (5 bases). Trimming stripped 2 bases from V and 0 bases from J, with 10 bases between. Per the germline V gene, CDR1 is SGHTA and CDR2 is FQGTGA. The CDR3 sequence is 15 residues long. CDR3 loop: CASSLFGGMNTEAFF. CDR3 in DNA: TGTGCCAGCAGCTTATTCGGGGGGATGAACACTGAAGCTTTCTTT. The full variable domain, rest sourced from reference TRBV7-3 and TRBJ1-1, is GAGVSQTPSNKVTEKGKYVELRCDPISGHTALYWYRQSLGQGPEFLIYFQGTGAADDSGLPNDRFFAVRPEGSVSTLKIQRTERGDSAVYLCASSLFGGMNTEAFFGQGTRLTVV.

The rearrangement joins TRBV9 to TRBJ1-1; D is uncertain. Germline V lookup: CDR1 SGDLS, CDR2 YYNGEE. V was pared by 0 bases and J by 1 base, with 7 bases between. There are 14 residues in the CDR3. CDR3 sequence: CASSVVPGNTEAFF. The CDR3 DNA is TGTGCCAGCAGCGTAGTCCCCGGGAACACTGAAGCTTTCTTT.

This clone showed up just once. This chain links TRBV6-6 with TRBJ2-7, with D perhaps matching TRBD1 (6 bases). Looked up from germline, CDR1 is MNHNY and CDR2 is SVGAGI (reference sequence). V lost 4 bases and J 2 bases, leaving 15 bases between the germline ends. The CDR3 length is 15 residues. The CDR3 sequence is CASSFPVTGTYEQYF. The CDR3 DNA reads TGTGCCAGCAGTTTCCCCGTGACAGGTACCTACGAGCAGTACTTC.

This clone has a handful of counts. The identical CDR3 is also encoded by other nucleotide sequences in the sample. The V gene is TRBV5-1, the J gene TRBJ2-7; 7 bases are shared with TRBD1. Germline V gene sequence: CDR1 SGHRS, CDR2 YFSETQ. The CDR3 has 14 residues. Trimming removed 4 bases from V and 2 bases from J; junction bases left unmatched: 6. DNA of the CDR3: TGCGCCAGCAGCATGACAGGGTCGGCCTACGAGCAGTACTTC. Residues: CASSMTGSAYEQYF.

The chain uses TRBV6-4 and TRBJ2-7; TRBD2 aligns across 13 bases. The CDR3 has 18 amino acids. Germline V gene lookup returns CDR1 MRHNA and CDR2 SNTAGT. V shed 6 bases, J shed 0 bases, and the junction held 11 bases outside the gene matches. The CDR3 nucleotides read TGTGCCAGCAGAATACTAGCGGGGGGGCGCATCTTCTCCTACGAGCAGTACTTC. Translating gives CASRILAGGRIFSYEQYF.

The rearrangement uses TRBV11-3 and TRBJ1-1, with D perhaps TRBD1 (6 bases). Germline-derived CDR1 and CDR2 are SGHNT and YENEEA. CDR3 length: 14 residues. V was pared by 8 bases and J by 0 bases, with 13 bases between. The CDR3 loop is CASGTLGMNTEAFF. The CDR3 DNA sequence: TGTGCCAGCGGGACACTCGGCATGAACACTGAAGCTTTCTTT. Variable domain in full (rest from reference TRBV11-3 and TRBJ1-1): EAGVVQSPRYKIIEKKQPVAFWCNPISGHNTLYWYLQNLGQGPELLIRYENEEAVDDSQLPKDRFSAERLKGVDSTLKIQPAELGDSAVYLCASGTLGMNTEAFFGQGTRLTVV.

The chain couples TRBV4-1 to TRBJ2-7; 7 nucleotides line up with TRBD1. The CDR3 runs to 16 residues. Trimming took 0 bases from V and 2 from J; bases not matched to a gene: 7. Germline V gene lookup returns CDR1 MGHRA and CDR2 YSYEKL. DNA of the CDR3: TGCGCCAGCAGCCAAGATAGGACAGGAACCCCCTACGAGCAGTACTTC. Translated, it gives CASSQDRTGTPYEQYF.

This clone appeared a single time. This sequence joins TRBV6-6 and TRBJ2-7; D remains unclear. CDR3 length equals 13 residues. The germline V and J ends were trimmed by 0 bases and 3 bases, with 6 bases remaining between them. Germline lookup yields CDR1 MNHNY and CDR2 SVGAGI (reference sequence). The DNA for the CDR3 is TGTGCCAGCAGTTACTCGGGCCTCTACGAGCAGTACTTC. It codes for CASSYSGLYEQYF.

The chain uses TRBV7-9 and TRBJ1-6, with 7 bases lining up with TRBD1. Trimming removed 4 bases from V and 7 bases from J; junction bases left unmatched: 7. The CDR3 contains 15 residues. Germline V gene lookup returns CDR1 SEHNR and CDR2 FQNEAQ (reference sequence). The CDR3, as DNA: TGTGCCAGCAGCTCAAATCCGGGACAGAATTCACCCCTCCACTTT. Translating it yields CASSSNPGQNSPLHF.

The genes are TRBV4-2 and TRBJ2-1, with 8 bases matching TRBD2. The CDR3 spans 16 residues. The germline gives CDR1 LGHNA, CDR2 YNFKEQ. After removal of 1 base from V and 8 bases from J, the junction contained 10 bases not matched to a gene. The chain's CDR3 is CASSQVPSGPRHEQFF. In nucleotides, the CDR3 is TGTGCCAGCAGCCAAGTGCCTAGCGGGCCTAGGCATGAGCAGTTCTTC.

The gene calls are TRBV7-8 and TRBJ1-4; the match to TRBD1 covers 7 bases. J was trimmed by 5 bases and V by 5 bases; bases with no gene match: 5. The CDR3 totals 14 residues. The germline V gene has CDR1 SGHVS and CDR2 FQNEAQ. CDR3 sequence reads: CASSTGQWNEKLFF. DNA of the CDR3: TGTGCCAGCAGCACGGGACAGTGGAATGAAAAACTGTTTTTT. Using reference TRBV7-8 and TRBJ1-4 for the parts outside the CDR3, the full variable domain is GAGVSQSPRYKVAKRGQDVALRCDPISGHVSLFWYQQALGQGPEFLTYFQNEAQLDKSGLPSDRFFAERPEGSVSTLKIQRTQQEDSAVYLCASSTGQWNEKLFFGSGTQLSVL.

This chain uses TRBV5-1 with TRBJ2-7; weak D call: TRBD1 (6 bases). The germline V gene encodes CDR1 SGHRS and CDR2 YFSETQ. The ends were cut back, 6 bases at V and 5 bases at J, with 18 bases in the middle. This CDR3 has 14 residues. The CDR3 coding sequence is TGCGCCAGCAAGTTGTGGGGGCCGCTTGACGAGCAGTACTTC. It specifies CASKLWGPLDEQYF.

The J gene is TRBJ2-1, the V gene TRBV2, with a weak D call TRBD1 (6 bases). Trimming cost V 6 bases and J 15 bases, with 18 bases left between them. The length of the CDR3 is 12 residues. Germline V gene data show CDR1 as SNHLY and CDR2 as FYNNEI. CDR3 DNA sequence: TGTGCCAGCAGAAGAACCGGGACACTCTCGTTCTTC. This encodes CASRRTGTLSFF.

The chain couples TRBV5-1 to TRBJ2-5; D is possibly TRBD2 (5 bases). Trimming shortened V by 3 bases and J by 2 bases, and 14 bases separated the two germline ends. Germline V gene lookup returns CDR1 SGHRS and CDR2 YFSETQ. CDR3 length equals 15 residues. CDR3 sequence: CASSSLPGTQETQYF. CDR3 in DNA: TGCGCCAGCAGCTCCTTACCGGGAACTCAAGAGACCCAGTACTTC.

The genes are TRBV4-1 and TRBJ1-4, with 7 nucleotides matching TRBD1. This CDR3 region has 20 residues. Unmatched junction bases numbered 24, after V lost 4 bases and J lost 7 bases. From germline, CDR1 is MGHRA and CDR2 YSYEKL. The CDR3 sequence: CASSPNIQGIGRRDREKLFF. CDR3 in DNA: TGCGCCAGCAGCCCGAATATACAGGGGATTGGGCGGCGGGATCGTGAAAAACTGTTTTTT.

The CDR3 reads CASSRGTGAFYEQYF. For the CDR3, the DNA is TGTGCCAGCAGCCGGGGGACAGGGGCCTTCTACGAGCAGTACTTC. The chain recombines TRBV5-6 with TRBJ2-7; 10 bases are shared with TRBD1. CDR3 length: 15 amino acids. In germline, CDR1 is SGHDT, CDR2 YYEEEE. The V segment lost 4 bases and the J segment 3 bases; nucleotides outside the gene matches: 7. Full variable domain (missing parts from reference TRBV5-6 and TRBJ2-7): DAGVTQSPTHLIKTRGQQVTLRCSPKSGHDTVSWYQQALGQGPQFIFQYYEEEERQRGNFPDRFSGHQFPNYSSELNVNALLLGDSALYLCASSRGTGAFYEQYFGPGTRLTVT.